The rows below give T cell receptor beta chains drawn from one sample of a study of identical twins. Each CDR3 protein gets one entry after TCRdb re-called the 5' RACE reads with MiXCR. The repertoire holds roughly 1.6 million distinct CDR3 sequences, with about 32% as singletons. The sample comprised cord blood. All receptors come from a newborn girl in good health. Each CDR3 is given with its conserved first and last residue. A D gene is named only where the DNA matches it firmly. Size values are once, few and many counts, or a class for expanded clones, and some rows have none.

d_call clone_size j_call v_call cdr3_aa cdr3_nt
TRBD2 . TRBJ2-2 TRBV7-2 CASSLGASGGELFF TGTGCCAGCAGCTTAGGGGCTAGCGGGGGGGAGCTGTTTTTT
. . TRBJ2-7 TRBV2 CATSARAIYEQYF TGTGCCACATCGGCCCGCGCCATCTACGAGCAGTACTTC
. . TRBJ1-2 TRBV2 CASRDTGANYGYTF TGTGCCAGCAGAGACACAGGAGCTAACTATGGCTACACCTTC
TRBD1 . TRBJ2-3 TRBV10-1 CATLTGEKGDTQYF TGCGCCACCCTGACAGGGGAAAAAGGGGATACGCAGTATTTT
TRBD1 many TRBJ2-3 TRBV6-2/TRBV6-3 CASSPGQVADTQYF TGTGCCAGCAGTCCAGGACAGGTTGCAGATACGCAGTATTTT
TRBD2 . TRBJ2-1 TRBV4-1 CASSQPLEVAGSHEQFF TGCGCCAGCAGCCAACCCCTGGAGGTAGCGGGAAGCCATGAGCAGTTCTTC
. few TRBJ1-4 TRBV5-1 CASSLAGVGAGGEKLFF TGCGCCAGCAGCTTGGCCGGAGTTGGGGCCGGAGGTGAAAAACTGTTTTTT
. . TRBJ2-7 TRBV10-3 CAISEQAYEQYF TGTGCCATCAGCGAACAGGCCTACGAGCAGTACTTC
TRBD1 few TRBJ2-2 TRBV29-1 CSVGGQGGSNTGELFF TGCAGCGTTGGTGGACAGGGTGGGTCGAACACCGGGGAGCTGTTTTTT
. . TRBJ1-2 TRBV7-2 CTSSLVQLGNYGYTF TGTACCAGCAGCTTAGTACAATTGGGAAACTATGGCTACACCTTC
TRBD1 . TRBJ1-1 TRBV20-1 CSAREGGAGTEAFF TGCAGTGCTAGAGAAGGGGGCGCAGGGACTGAAGCTTTCTTT
. . TRBJ1-1 TRBV20-1 CSARDRVQAFF TGCAGTGCTAGAGACAGGGTTCAAGCTTTCTTT
. . TRBJ2-1 TRBV10-2 CASSTLDNEQFF TGCGCCAGCAGTACCCTAGACAATGAGCAGTTCTTC
. . TRBJ2-3 TRBV7-8 CASRPRGGDAQYF TGTGCCAGCAGACCAAGGGGTGGAGATGCGCAGTATTTT
TRBD2 . TRBJ2-4 TRBV20-1 CSARGLAEVLAKNIQYF TGCAGTGCTAGGGGACTAGCGGAGGTACTAGCCAAAAACATTCAGTACTTC
. many TRBJ2-7 TRBV5-1 CASSYAGSYEQYF TGCGCCAGCAGCTATGCAGGCTCCTACGAGCAGTACTTC
. once TRBJ1-2 TRBV23-1 CASSLIRGHLRHGYTF TGCGCCAGCAGTCTTATTAGGGGACACCTAAGACATGGCTACACCTTC
. . TRBJ2-5 TRBV6-6 CASMRASTQYF TGTGCCAGCATGCGGGCCTCGACCCAGTACTTC
. . TRBJ2-6 TRBV2 CASRGYGSGANVLTF TGTGCCAGCAGAGGCTACGGTTCTGGGGCCAACGTCCTGACTTTC
TRBD1 . TRBJ1-2 TRBV4-1 CASRPTPGQGTNVGYTF TGCGCCAGCAGACCCACCCCGGGACAGGGGACAAATGTCGGCTACACCTTC
. . TRBJ1-4 TRBV5-1 CASSPLGGVGEKLFF TGCGCCAGCAGCCCCCTAGGTGGGGTAGGTGAAAAACTGTTTTTT
TRBD1 few TRBJ2-7 TRBV11-1 CASSLEGAFYEQYF TGTGCCAGCAGCTTAGAGGGGGCCTTCTACGAGCAGTACTTC
TRBD1 . TRBJ2-1 TRBV4-1 CASSQGEDRVNEQFF TGCGCCAGCAGCCAAGGTGAGGACAGGGTCAATGAGCAGTTCTTC
. . TRBJ2-2 TRBV6-6 CASSGPTARGGELFF TGTGCCAGCTCGGGACCCACAGCCCGGGGCGGGGAGCTGTTTTTT
. . TRBJ2-3 TRBV7-2 CASSLSGPSRSTYF TGTGCCAGCAGCTTATCCGGACCGTCCCGGAGTACGTATTTT
TRBD2 . TRBJ2-7 TRBV28 CASREGTSGDNEQYF TGTGCCAGCAGGGAAGGGACTAGCGGGGACAATGAGCAGTACTTC
TRBD1 . TRBJ2-5 TRBV3-1 CASSRRDRGQETQYF TGTGCCAGCAGCCGTCGGGACAGGGGGCAAGAGACCCAGTACTTC
TRBD2 . TRBJ2-1 TRBV12-3/TRBV12-4 CASTPSGGAIEQFF TGTGCCAGCACCCCTAGCGGGGGGGCAATTGAGCAGTTCTTC
. many TRBJ1-1 TRBV10-1 CASSEQANTEAFF TGTGCCAGCAGTGAACAGGCGAACACTGAAGCTTTCTTT
. few TRBJ1-5 TRBV11-2 CASSLESWEPQHF TGTGCCAGCAGCTTAGAAAGCTGGGAGCCCCAGCATTTT
. few TRBJ1-1 TRBV27 CASSLSGLGNTEAFF TGTGCCAGCAGTTTATCCGGTTTAGGTAACACTGAAGCTTTCTTT
TRBD1 . TRBJ1-2 TRBV27 CASTQRQGRIYGYTF TGTGCCAGCACCCAGAGACAGGGAAGAATCTATGGCTACACCTTC
TRBD1 . TRBJ2-1 TRBV27 CASRGQGNYNEQFF TGTGCCAGCAGGGGACAGGGAAACTACAATGAGCAGTTCTTC
. . TRBJ2-1 TRBV6-2/TRBV6-3 CASSYTGALGRNEQFF TGTGCCAGCAGTTATACGGGGGCACTGGGTCGCAATGAGCAGTTCTTC
TRBD2 few TRBJ2-3 TRBV20-1 CSARDRKAGGTDTQYF TGCAGTGCTAGAGATCGGAAAGCGGGAGGCACAGATACGCAGTATTTT
TRBD1 few TRBJ2-7 TRBV25-1 CASSTHRGLSYEQYF TGTGCCAGCAGTACCCACAGGGGGTTGTCCTACGAGCAGTACTTC
. . TRBJ2-3 TRBV10-3 CAIRAGRLTDTQYF TGTGCCATCAGGGCAGGGAGACTCACAGATACGCAGTATTTT
. . TRBJ1-2 TRBV20-1 CSARVRRGSPYRYTF TGCAGTGCTAGGGTTCGACGGGGATCCCCTTATCGCTACACCTTC
. . TRBJ1-6 TRBV12-3/TRBV12-4 CASRNQGISSPLHF TGTGCCAGCAGGAACCAGGGGATCAGTTCACCCCTCCACTTT